The present T cell receptor (beta chain) was sequenced within a study of blood T cell repertoires in COVID-19. Overall study context: From the United States, Italy and Spain came samples of acute and convalescent COVID-19. The analysed material was cDNA or gDNA that came from T cells, B-cell-depleted T cells, or PBMCs.

The protocol was immunoSEQ multiplex PCR, while the TCRdb copy is restricted to in-frame clones and leaves out a portion. The table includes under 350,000 clones, around 87% detected once. Germline V CDR1 and CDR2: SGHKS, YYEKEE (reference sequence). This CDR3 contains 16 residues. Losses at the gene ends were 0 bases for V and 6 bases for J; bases not matched to a gene: 5. Input material: peripheral blood. The V call is TRBV5-5, the J call TRBJ2-2; 10 bases match TRBD1. This clonotype was obtained from a man aged 18 to 29 with active or convalescent COVID-19. The CDR3 DNA sequence: TGTGCCAGCAGCTTGGGACAGGGGGCTCGGTCCGGGGAGCTGTTTTTT. It encodes CASSLGQGARSGELFF. Looking up the rest from reference TRBV5-5 and TRBJ2-2 gives the full variable domain: DAGVTQSPTHLIKTRGQQVTLRCSPISGHKSVSWYQQVLGQGPQFIFQYYEKEERGRGNFPDRFSARQFPNYSSELNVNALLLGDSALYLCASSLGQGARSGELFFGEGSRLTVL.